Described below is a single TCR beta chain sequence and its context. This sample was taken from a study of blood T cell repertoires in COVID-19. Looking at the study overall: Both acute and convalescent COVID-19 samples were obtained from the United States, Italy and Spain. PBMCs, B-cell-depleted T cells, or T cells were the source of the cDNA or gDNA that made up the material.

Source study methods: Reference gene primer amplification in the assay estimated nucleated cell counts. This table comes from immunoSEQ multiplex PCR, and its TCRdb copy is limited to in-frame clones, with some not included. The V and J calls and the clone size are those of that table, but D and trimming were determined from the DNA. The table records over 300,000 clones, around 89% of them present only once. The ends were cut back, 1 base at V and 1 base at J, with 8 bases in the middle. The CDR3 totals 15 residues. The germline V gene has CDR1 MDHEN and CDR2 SYDVKM. This clonotype was sampled from a man aged 18 to 30 with active or convalescent COVID-19. V and J are TRBV28 and TRBJ2-1; D may be TRBD1 (6 bases). Sample: peripheral blood. CDR3 in DNA: TGTGCCAGCAGTTTATCCAGGGGTTCCTACAATGAGCAGTTCTTC. Its protein is CASSLSRGSYNEQFF.